The clone carrying this TCR beta chain was seen at least ten times. What it binds is not known. This specimen belongs to a study of regulatory T cells in long-lasting Graves disease. Overall study results and limits: Persistent disease samples used TRBV28, TRBJ1-2 and TRBJ2-5 preferentially.

The CDR3 contains 12 residues. Germline loops: CDR1 SGHAT, CDR2 FQNNGV. The V gene lost 0 bases and the J gene lost 10 bases, with 10 bases spanning the gap. The time point here: newly diagnosed GD, antithyroid drugs for less than 3 months. PBMC RNA served as the TCR library source. Both iRepertoire HTBI primers and Arm-PCR of CDR3 regions were used to build the TCR beta libraries. Per the authors' pipeline: Overall, samples carried roughly 60 TRBV and 14 TRBJ segments. TCRdb reprocessed the multiplex PCR reads with MiXCR, giving one entry per CDR3 protein. TCRdb, not the authors, supplied the V and J calls. Of 530,000 or so distinct CDR3 sequences in the sample, about 13% are singletons; the top ten hold roughly 10%. The same specimen was also included in a second study, on T cells in Graves' hyperthyroidism and ophthalmopathy. That paper notes: Blood also held most thyroid clonotypes expanded beyond 0.001. Ophthalmopathy was predicted by the model a median of about six months ahead of onset.

This specimen was peripheral blood mononuclear cells (PBMCs), taken at new diagnosis, from a patient treated with antithyroid drugs. The receptor was derived from a young man with Graves disease. The V gene is TRBV11-2, the J gene TRBJ2-7, with TRBD2 as a possible D gene (6 bases). This CDR3 reads CASSLDRESQYF. The DNA of the CDR3 is TGTGCCAGCAGCTTAGATCGGGAGTCCCAGTACTTC.